The T cell receptor beta chain described here comes from a study of T cells after yellow fever vaccination. General observations from the study: Weaker overall, the secondary response nonetheless peaked faster (day 5 versus 15). Abundant clonotypes from the bulk population could get into FACS-sorted repertoires as contaminants.

The 5'RACE template-switching step produced TCR cDNA and added a universal primer site and UMIs. TCRdb re-analysed the 5' RACE reads in MiXCR, keeping a single row per CDR3 protein. The repertoire has roughly 500,000 distinct CDR3 sequences, about 19% of them found once; the top ten carry roughly an eighth. Per germline, CDR1 SGDLS and CDR2 YYNGEE. The ends were cut back, 3 bases at V and 5 bases at J, with 14 bases in the middle. The CDR3 runs to 14 residues. Note on this clonotype: Antigen specificity is unknown.

The chain employs TRBV9 and TRBJ2-5; D might be TRBD1 (5 bases). The TCR was taken from a man aged 30 to 45 who received the YFV17D yellow fever vaccine. This material consisted of PBMCs, taken 15 days after the yellow fever booster vaccination. In nucleotides, the CDR3 is TGTGCCAGCAGCGCCGGCGGTTGGGGCGAGACCCAGTACTTC. Translation: CASSAGGWGETQYF.